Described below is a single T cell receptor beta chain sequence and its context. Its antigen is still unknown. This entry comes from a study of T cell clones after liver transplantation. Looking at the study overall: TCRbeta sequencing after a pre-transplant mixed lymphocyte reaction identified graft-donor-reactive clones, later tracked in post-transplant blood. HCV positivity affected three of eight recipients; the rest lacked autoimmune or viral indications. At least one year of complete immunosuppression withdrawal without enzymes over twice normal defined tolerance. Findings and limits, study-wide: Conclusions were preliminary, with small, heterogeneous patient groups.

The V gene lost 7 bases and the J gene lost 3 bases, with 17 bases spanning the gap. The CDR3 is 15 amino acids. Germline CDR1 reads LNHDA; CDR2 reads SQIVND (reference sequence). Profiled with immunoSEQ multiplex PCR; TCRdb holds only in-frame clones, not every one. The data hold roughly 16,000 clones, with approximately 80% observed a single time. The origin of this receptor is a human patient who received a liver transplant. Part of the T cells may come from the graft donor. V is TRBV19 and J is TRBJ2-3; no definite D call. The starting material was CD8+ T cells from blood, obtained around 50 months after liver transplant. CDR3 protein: CASTPRAGETDTQYF. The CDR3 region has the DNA TGTGCCAGTACCCCTAGGGCAGGTGAGACAGATACGCAGTATTTT.